The 17 T cell receptor beta chains listed next were all sequenced from one sample in a study of blood T cells in healthy people across ages. Primers used in a second PCR of about 7 to 12 cycles were a sample-barcoded 5' primer and a J-beta primer mix. TCRdb reanalysed the 5' RACE reads using MiXCR and keeps one entry per CDR3 protein. Of fewer than 1.5 million distinct CDR3 sequences listed, 42% are singletons. The source material was blood. These receptors came from a woman in her late teens or twenties in good health.

The genes are TRBV2 and TRBJ2-1; TRBD1 or TRBD2 may be the D gene (6 bases each). V lost 6 bases to trimming and J lost 6 bases, with 21 bases between them. The CDR3 is 16 residues long. Germline V gene lookup returns CDR1 SNHLY and CDR2 FYNNEI. CDR3 region: CASSPIEGGRGNEQFF. CDR3 coding DNA: TGTGCCAGCAGCCCCATTGAGGGGGGCCGGGGCAATGAGCAGTTCTTC.

This chain connects TRBV4-1 to TRBJ2-1, with D tentatively TRBD1 or TRBD2 (6 bases each). This CDR3 has 16 amino acids. CDR1 is MGHRA, CDR2 YSYEKL, per germline. The V end was cut by 1 base, the J end by 7 bases, with 17 bases between. CDR3: CASSQGPRGPGNEQFF. CDR3 DNA: TGCGCCAGCAGCCAAGGACCCCGGGGGCCAGGGAATGAGCAGTTCTTC.

This sequence joins TRBV18 and TRBJ2-7, with 8 bases matching TRBD1. The CDR3 spans 15 residues. After removal of 2 bases from V and 1 base from J, the junction contained 4 bases not matched to a gene. Looked up from germline, CDR1 is KGHSH and CDR2 is LQKENI. The CDR3 nucleotides are TGTGCCAGCTCACCAACTCAGGGGGCATCCTACGAGCAGTACTTC. Translation gives CASSPTQGASYEQYF.

In its sample, this clonotype was seen once. The CDR3 loop reads CASSSAGGPLEEFF. In nucleotides, the CDR3 is TGTGCCAGCAGTTCAGCGGGAGGGCCTCTTGAAGAGTTCTTC. The rearrangement joins TRBV12-3 or TRBV12-4 to TRBJ2-1; the match to TRBD2 covers 10 bases. The CDR3 covers 14 residues. Trimming took 4 bases from V and 14 from J; bases not matched to a gene: 11.

A word on this clonotype: Germline and junction disagree at one end, which may indicate a read error. The chain has TRBV10-3 and TRBJ2-7, with a possible D match to TRBD2 (5 bases). CDR3 length: 15 amino acids. Germline CDR1 and CDR2: ENHRY and SYGVKD. The CDR3 nucleotides are TGTGCCACCAGTGACTTTCCGGGAACGACCTACGAGCAGTACTTC. Translating gives CATSDFPGTTYEQYF.

This clonotype was counted once. This may stem from a read error, because a much larger clone lies one nucleotide away. V is TRBV6-1 and J is TRBJ2-5; no firm D call. With the DNA end fitting TRBJ2-7 better, the J assignment may be wrong. The CDR3 runs 15 residues. The germline CDR1 and CDR2 sequences are MNHNS and SASEGT. CDR3 amino acids: CAGRSTGYETSEQYF. For the CDR3, the DNA is TGTGCCGGCAGATCGACCGGGTACGAAACAAGCGAGCAGTACTTC.

This clonotype was seen only a few times. The chain uses TRBV7-9 and TRBJ2-4; no clear D gene. The CDR3 has 13 residues. Germline loops: CDR1 SEHNR, CDR2 FQNEAQ (reference sequence). The germline V and J ends were trimmed by 5 bases and 13 bases, with 18 bases remaining between them. DNA for the CDR3: TGTGCCAGCAGCCCTCAAGCGAGGAATGAGCAGTACTTC. Its translation is CASSPQARNEQYF. Full variable domain (remainder filled in from reference TRBV7-9 and TRBJ2-4): DTGVSQNPRHKITKRGQNVTFRCDPISEHNRLYWYRQTLGQGPEFLTYFQNEAQLEKSRLLSDRFSAERPKGSFSTLEIQRTEQGDSAMYLCASSPQARNEQYFGAGTRLSVL.

This clonotype came up a few times. CDR3 residues: CSADRPVSYEQYF. The DNA for the CDR3 is TGCAGTGCTGACCGTCCGGTGTCCTACGAGCAGTACTTC. The chain couples TRBV20-1 to TRBJ2-7; unclear D gene. CDR1 is DFQATT and CDR2 is SNEGSKA in the germline V gene (reference sequence). Trimming removed 5 bases from V and 1 base from J, with 12 bases in between. The CDR3 is 13 amino acids.

This clonotype was counted between two and nine times. The genes are TRBV6-5 and TRBJ2-3; perhaps TRBD2 as D (5 bases). V lost 4 bases and J 6 bases, leaving 17 bases between the germline ends. There are 15 residues in the CDR3. Germline CDR1 reads MNHEY; CDR2 reads SVGAGI. The CDR3 coding sequence is TGTGCCAGCAGTTTGGACCCACCTAGCCTCGATACGCAGTATTTT. As protein: CASSLDPPSLDTQYF.

The J gene is TRBJ2-5, the V gene TRBV5-5; 10 positions match TRBD1. The J call may be mistaken, given a closer DNA end match to TRBJ2-7. This CDR3 comprises 14 residues. Germline loops: CDR1 SGHKS, CDR2 YYEKEE (reference sequence). The CDR3 nucleotides are TGTGCCAGCAGCTGGACAGGGGGGACAAACGAGCAGTACTTC. This encodes CASSWTGGTNEQYF.

This clonotype has more than one count but fewer than ten. This chain connects TRBV20-1 to TRBJ2-1, with 15 nucleotides matching TRBD2. Germline-derived CDR1 and CDR2 are DFQATT and SNEGSKA (reference sequence). The CDR3 loop spans 15 amino acids. V gave up 5 bases and J gave up 6 bases; unmatched junction bases: 5. The CDR3 nucleotides read TGCAGTGCTGGACTAGCGGGGGGGCGGGGCAATGAGCAGTTCTTC. Its protein is CSAGLAGGRGNEQFF.

Turning to this clonotype: A much larger clone lies a single base off, so this may be a read error. V usage is TRBV4-1 and J usage is TRBJ2-7; unclear D gene. Germline-derived CDR1 and CDR2 are MGHRA and YSYEKL. CDR3 length: 15 residues. The CDR3 sequence: CASSLSRDPSDEQYF. As DNA, the CDR3 is TGCGCCAGCAGTCTGAGTAGGGATCCCTCCGACGAGCAGTACTTC.

The CDR3 sequence: CGFEPGDNEQFF. CDR3 nucleotide sequence: TGCGGTTTTGAGCCGGGGGACAATGAGCAGTTCTTC. The chain couples TRBV20-1 to TRBJ2-1, with D possibly matching TRBD2 (6 bases). Germline V gene lookup returns CDR1 DFQATT and CDR2 SNEGSKA (reference sequence). The CDR3 is 12 residues long.

The CDR3 nucleotides read TGCAGTGCTCCCGGGAGGGCCTCATACAATGAGCAGTTCTTC. This encodes CSAPGRASYNEQFF. V gene TRBV20-1 combines with J gene TRBJ2-1; 8 bases agree with TRBD2. Per the germline V gene, CDR1 is DFQATT and CDR2 is SNEGSKA (reference sequence). V was pared by 5 bases and J by 4 bases, with 7 bases of the junction left unmatched. The CDR3 contains 14 residues.

This clonotype was counted only a few times. The chain is built from TRBV11-2 and TRBJ2-7; D perhaps matches TRBD1 (5 bases). The CDR3 has 14 residues. Germline loops: CDR1 SGHAT, CDR2 FQNNGV. Trimming removed 5 bases at V and 0 bases at J, with 11 bases between. The chain's CDR3 is CASSQDTSSYEQYF. The DNA of the CDR3 is TGTGCCAGCAGCCAGGACACAAGCTCCTACGAGCAGTACTTC.

The chain has TRBV7-2 and TRBJ2-3; perhaps D is TRBD1 or TRBD2 (6 bases each). V dropped 1 base and J dropped 8 bases, with 19 bases sitting between them. CDR1 and CDR2 (germline): SGHTA, FQGNSA. This CDR3 region has 16 residues. CDR3 coding DNA: TGTGCCAGCAGCTTAGTTACCACGGACGGAGGGGGTACGCAGTATTTT. Translated, it gives CASSLVTTDGGGTQYF.

This clonotype was observed a few times. The chain has TRBV20-1 and TRBJ2-1, with D tentatively TRBD2 (6 bases). CDR1 DFQATT and CDR2 SNEGSKA come from the germline V gene (reference sequence). The V end lost 6 bases, the J end lost 4 bases, and 19 bases lay between the germline ends. CDR3 length: 15 amino acids. This CDR3 is CSALDGEAPYNEQFF. The DNA of the CDR3 is TGCAGTGCCCTAGACGGGGAGGCCCCTTACAATGAGCAGTTCTTC.